This TCR beta chain was found in a study of multiple sclerosis patients with progressive multifocal leukoencephalopathy. Study-wide findings and caveats: Less diverse TRB repertoires were suggested in most PML patients.

Comments on this clone: What it binds is not known.

V was cut by 6 bases and J by 2 bases, with 8 bases left in between. Germline V gene data show CDR1 as MDHEN and CDR2 as SYDVKM. The CDR3 covers 12 residues. Time point denoted: time of PML onset. Every listed patient previously received interferon beta; all PML patients were women. The assay was run at survey level. The repertoire was sequenced with immunoSEQ multiplex PCR; TCRdb's copy has only in-frame clones and lacks some. Of tens of thousands of clones listed, 85% are singletons. The chain is built from TRBV28 and TRBJ2-7; D is uncertain. The sequenced sample was PBMCs, obtained from a patient treated with natalizumab. The clonotype was recovered from a woman aged 30 to 39 with progressive multifocal leukoencephalopathy. The CDR3 nucleotides read TGTGCCAGCAGATTGATCCCCTACGAGCAGTACTTC. Residues: CASRLIPYEQYF.